Each of the 6 T cell receptor beta chains below was sequenced from the same sample in a study of T-cell reconstitution after alpha-beta-depleted transplantation in children. This sample's TCRbeta library carried unique molecular identifier barcodes. In TCRdb, the PCR reads were re-called with MiXCR into one record per CDR3 protein. The sample lists about 640,000 distinct CDR3 sequences; 15% to 20% were seen once. Sequenced here: PBMCs from the stem cell graft donor, sampled from the stem cell graft. These receptors all come from a human donor who donated a stem cell graft to a child with acute myeloid leukemia.

The chain carries TRBV10-3 and TRBJ1-6; D not resolved. There are 18 residues in the CDR3. CDR1 is ENHRY and CDR2 is SYGVKD in the germline V gene. Trimming took 0 bases from V and 1 from J, leaving 13 bases between them. The CDR3 here is CAISESAPEASYNSPLHF. The CDR3 nucleotides are TGTGCCATCAGTGAGTCGGCGCCGGAGGCGTCCTATAATTCACCCCTCCACTTT.

This clonotype was observed a handful of times. The V call is TRBV29-1, the J call TRBJ1-2; D is ambiguous. The CDR3 length is 11 residues. Germline values: CDR1 SQVTM, CDR2 ANQGSEA. V was pared by 3 bases and J by 4 bases, with 6 bases between. The CDR3 DNA is TGCAGCGTTGACACCATCTATGGCTACACCTTC. It specifies CSVDTIYGYTF. The complete variable domain, with remaining parts taken from reference TRBV29-1 and TRBJ1-2, reads SAVISQKPSRDICQRGTSLTIQCQVDSQVTMMFWYRQQPGQSLTLIATANQGSEATYESGFVIDKFPISRPNLTFSTLTVSNMSPEDSSIYLCSVDTIYGYTFGSGTRLTVV.

The rearrangement links TRBV12-3 or TRBV12-4 to TRBJ1-5, with no clear D. Trimming took 4 bases from V and 2 from J, leaving 9 bases between them. The CDR3 is 14 residues long. The CDR3 loop is CASSSNIGNQPQHF. CDR3 DNA: TGTGCCAGCAGTTCAAATATAGGCAATCAGCCCCAGCATTTT.

This clonotype was seen more than once but under ten times. The rearrangement links TRBV6-2 or TRBV6-3 to TRBJ2-1; unclear D gene. V was cut by 7 bases and J by 1 base, with 17 bases left in between. The CDR3 has 16 amino acids. CDR1 MNHEY and CDR2 SVGEGT come from the germline V gene. The CDR3 spells CASTITPVGSYNEQFF. The CDR3 region has the DNA TGTGCCAGCACCATTACCCCCGTCGGGTCCTACAATGAGCAGTTCTTC.

This clonotype came up a few times. The J gene is TRBJ2-6, the V gene TRBV28; 7 bases agree with TRBD1. The ends lost 4 bases at V and 3 bases at J; junction bases unmatched: 27. This CDR3 spans 23 amino acids. Germline V CDR1 and CDR2: MDHEN, SYDVKM. The DNA of the CDR3 is TGTGCCAGCAGTTCTCTGCGTGACAGGGCAACGGCCCGATTCGGTTATGGGGCCAACGTCCTGACTTTC. Translated: CASSSLRDRATARFGYGANVLTF.

This clonotype was detected only a few times. CDR3 loop: CASSLGYRFDTQYF. The CDR3, as DNA: TGCGCCAGCAGCTTGGGGTATAGGTTCGATACGCAGTATTTT. The chain links TRBV5-1 to TRBJ2-3; no reliable D call. The CDR3 contains 14 residues. V lost 0 bases and J 6 bases, leaving 11 bases between the germline ends. In germline, CDR1 is SGHRS, CDR2 YFSETQ.